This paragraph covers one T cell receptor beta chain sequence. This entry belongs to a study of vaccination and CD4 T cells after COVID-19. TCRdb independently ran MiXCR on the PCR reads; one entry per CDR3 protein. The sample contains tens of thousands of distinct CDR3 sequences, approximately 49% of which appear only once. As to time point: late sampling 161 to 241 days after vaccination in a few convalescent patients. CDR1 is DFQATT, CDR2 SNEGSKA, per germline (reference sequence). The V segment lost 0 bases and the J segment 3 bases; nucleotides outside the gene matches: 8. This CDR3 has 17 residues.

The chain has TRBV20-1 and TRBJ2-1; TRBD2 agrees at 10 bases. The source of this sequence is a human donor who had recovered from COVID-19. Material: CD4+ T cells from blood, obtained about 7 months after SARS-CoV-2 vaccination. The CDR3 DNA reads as TGCAGTGCTAGAGACCATGGACTAGCGGCGAACTACAATGAGCAGTTCTTC. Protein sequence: CSARDHGLAANYNEQFF.